Shown below are 18 T cell receptor beta chains from a single sample sequenced in a study of T cell repertoires in cytomegalovirus infection (dated by TCRdb to between 2018 and 2021). The run used an Illumina HiSeq 1500. TCRdb reworked the public reads: Q25 trimming with fastp, MiXCR clone assembly, productive beta chains retained. Entries that share a CDR3 protein sequence are merged under the most common genes and DNA. The sample table records under 350,000 distinct CDR3 sequences; around 10% of these occur just once. Over 2.5% of the sample is taken by the ten largest. The sequencing sample was made of PBMCs. The receptors derive from a human donor in good health (CMV status not recorded). Some clones in this sample may be carry-over from other donors' samples.

This clonotype was observed at least ten times. The chain uses TRBV6-1 and TRBJ2-7, with TRBD1 identical over 8 bases. Looked up from germline, CDR1 is MNHNS and CDR2 is SASEGT. The CDR3 sequence is 17 residues long. J lost 2 bases, V lost 7 bases, and 16 bases had no gene match. This CDR3 is CASTVGLDRGVPYEQYF. DNA for the CDR3: TGTGCCAGCACGGTCGGTCTTGACAGGGGAGTGCCCTACGAGCAGTACTTC.

A few counts support this clonotype. The chain recombines TRBV2 with TRBJ1-2; possible D gene TRBD1, 6 bases. V was trimmed by 7 bases and J by 4 bases, leaving 10 bases between them. This CDR3 comprises 12 residues. The V gene's germline CDR1 is SNHLY and CDR2 FYNNEI. The CDR3 reads CASTGQPYGYTF. CDR3 DNA: TGTGCCAGCACGGGACAACCCTATGGCTACACCTTC. Drawing the rest from reference TRBV2 and TRBJ1-2, the complete variable domain is EPEVTQTPSHQVTQMGQEVILRCVPISNHLYFYWYRQILGQKVEFLVSFYNNEISEKSEIFDDQFSVERPDGSNFTLKIRSTKLEDSAMYFCASTGQPYGYTFGSGTRLTVV.

With regard to this clonotype: A much more abundant neighbour one base away suggests this may be a read error. The V gene is TRBV27, the J gene TRBJ1-5; unclear D gene. The germline V and J ends were trimmed by 6 bases and 1 base, with 13 bases remaining between them. In germline, CDR1 is MNHEY, CDR2 SMNVEV (reference sequence). The CDR3 covers 15 residues. The DNA of the CDR3 is TGTGCCAGCAGCGCGGCTCAAGCCAGCAATCAGCCCCAGCATTTT. Residues: CASSAAQASNQPQHF.

This clonotype was detected many times. This chain connects TRBV27 to TRBJ2-1, with 10 bases lining up with TRBD1. The V gene end was trimmed by 6 bases and the J gene end by 8 bases; junction bases not matched to a gene: 7. CDR3 size: 14 residues. Germline-derived CDR1 and CDR2 are MNHEY and SMNVEV (reference sequence). CDR3 DNA sequence: TGTGCCAGCAGCCTAAGACAGGGGGCGGATGAGCAGTTCTTC. This codes for CASSLRQGADEQFF.

The sample holds many counts of this clonotype. The chain combines TRBV14 with TRBJ1-2; D not certain. Germline assignment: CDR1 SGHDN and CDR2 FVKESK. The CDR3 is 16 residues long. Trimming removed 3 bases from V and 4 bases from J, with 18 bases in between. CDR3 sequence (DNA): TGTGCCAGCAGCCATTTGACCGAGACGGAGGGCTATGGCTACACCTTC. Its protein product is CASSHLTETEGYGYTF.

This clonotype appeared a few times. The CDR3 bases are TGTGCCAGCAGCCCCTTGGAAGGATTAACCTACAATGAGCAGTTCTTC. Translating it yields CASSPLEGLTYNEQFF. The rearrangement links TRBV7-9 to TRBJ2-1; D gene unclear. The V gene's germline CDR1 is SEHNR and CDR2 FQNEAQ (reference sequence). This CDR3 has 16 amino acids. V was pared by 5 bases and J by 2 bases, with 16 bases between.

This clonotype was counted many times. The chain recombines TRBV27 with TRBJ2-5; 14 bases are shared with TRBD2. V lost 4 bases, J lost 5 bases, and 9 bases stayed unmatched. Germline-derived CDR1 and CDR2 are MNHEY and SMNVEV (reference sequence). The CDR3 consists of 17 residues. DNA of the CDR3: TGTGCCAGCAGTTCTGGGACTAGCGGGGGCGCCGGGGAGACCCAGTACTTC. It yields the protein CASSSGTSGGAGETQYF.

This clonotype came up a few times. The chain joins TRBV20-1 to TRBJ1-2; D is uncertain. With 3 bases removed from V and 5 bases from J, the gap between germline ends came to 7 bases. CDR3 length: 11 residues. Per the germline V gene, CDR1 is DFQATT and CDR2 is SNEGSKA (reference sequence). The CDR3 protein is CSASGRYGYTF. CDR3 DNA: TGCAGTGCTAGTGGGAGATATGGCTACACCTTC.

This clonotype has a handful of counts. The rearrangement uses TRBV14 and TRBJ2-1; TRBD1 might be the D (5 bases). Germline V gene sequence: CDR1 SGHDN, CDR2 FVKESK. Trimming removed 0 bases at V and 8 bases at J, with 20 bases between. This CDR3 has 17 amino acids. This CDR3 reads CASSQDQGRVSDDEQFF. Here the CDR3 DNA reads TGTGCCAGCAGCCAAGATCAGGGCAGGGTAAGCGACGATGAGCAGTTCTTC.

At least ten counts were recorded for this clonotype. This chain uses TRBV19 with TRBJ1-5; D might be TRBD1 (6 bases). CDR3 length: 16 amino acids. Germline V gene sequence: CDR1 LNHDA, CDR2 SQIVND (reference sequence). V lost 5 bases, J lost 1 base, and 15 bases lay in between. CDR3 bases: TGTGCCAGTAGTCCCCTAGCCAGGGGAAGCAATCAGCCCCAGCATTTT. As protein: CASSPLARGSNQPQHF. Full variable domain (missing parts from reference TRBV19 and TRBJ1-5): DGGITQSPKYLFRKEGQNVTLSCEQNLNHDAMYWYRQDPGQGLRLIYYSQIVNDFQKGDIAEGYSVSREKKESFPLTVTSAQKNPTAFYLCASSPLARGSNQPQHFGDGTRLSIL.

This clonotype was observed at least ten times. The V call is TRBV7-9, the J call TRBJ2-1, with a weak D call TRBD2 (5 bases). Deletions cut 11 bases from V and 6 bases from J, with 11 bases between. The CDR3 covers 11 residues. Germline V gene data show CDR1 as SEHNR and CDR2 as FQNEAQ (reference sequence). CDR3 residues: CALRAGNEQFF. The CDR3 DNA is TGTGCCCTACGGGCGGGCAATGAGCAGTTCTTC.

This clonotype was counted ten times or more. The J gene is TRBJ1-1, the V gene TRBV20-1, with TRBD1 as a possible D gene (6 bases). This CDR3 is 16 amino acids long. Germline lookup yields CDR1 DFQATT and CDR2 SNEGSKA (reference sequence). V was shortened by 1 base and J by 3 bases, with 18 bases between the two germline ends. Written as DNA, the CDR3 is TGCAGTGCTAGAGTGGCGGGGGGCAGGAGGGACACTGAAGCTTTCTTT. Translating it yields CSARVAGGRRDTEAFF.

CDR3 region: CSVAGRQGATEAFF. In DNA form, the CDR3 reads TGCAGCGTTGCGGGCCGACAGGGAGCCACTGAAGCTTTCTTT. The chain joins TRBV29-1 to TRBJ1-1; 7 positions agree with TRBD1. Germline CDR1 SQVTM, CDR2 ANQGSEA. After removal of 4 bases from V and 4 bases from J, the junction contained 9 bases not matched to a gene. This CDR3 region has 14 residues.

This clonotype occurred many times. The J gene is TRBJ1-1, the V gene TRBV7-9; the D gene is possibly TRBD1 (5 bases). The V and J ends lost 6 bases and 5 bases respectively, with 13 bases between them. Germline CDR1 and CDR2: SEHNR and FQNEAQ (reference sequence). The length of the CDR3 is 13 residues. CDR3 residues: CASRWDGRTEAFF. The CDR3 region has the DNA TGTGCCAGCAGATGGGACGGTCGGACTGAAGCTTTCTTT.

This chain joins TRBV7-9 and TRBJ2-7, with 10 bases identical to TRBD1. This CDR3 is 14 amino acids long. CDR1 is SEHNR, CDR2 FQNEAQ, per germline (reference sequence). V lost 5 bases to trimming and J lost 5 bases; unmatched junction nucleotides: 6. The CDR3 reads CASSPRQGAHEQYV. CDR3 nucleotides: TGTGCCAGCAGCCCTCGACAGGGGGCCCACGAGCAGTACGTC.

At least ten counts were recorded for this clonotype. This sequence joins TRBV5-1 and TRBJ1-2, with D unresolved. Germline CDR1 reads SGHRS; CDR2 reads YFSETQ. CDR3 length equals 14 residues. Deletions cut 1 base from V and 5 bases from J, with 12 bases between. The CDR3 protein is CASSLTVTSYGYTF. The CDR3 DNA sequence: TGCGCCAGCAGCTTGACGGTGACCTCGTATGGCTACACCTTC.

This clonotype was recorded many times. V is TRBV6-2 or TRBV6-3 and J is TRBJ2-2, with D unresolved. The CDR3 is made up of 17 amino acids. V gave up 2 bases and J gave up 0 bases, with 13 bases separating them. Germline CDR1 reads MNHEY; CDR2 reads SVGEGT. The CDR3 nucleotides are TGTGCCAGCAGTTACACTCACGACGGCGCGAACACCGGGGAGCTGTTTTTT. It specifies CASSYTHDGANTGELFF.

The chain links TRBV6-4 to TRBJ1-1; 11 bases map to TRBD1. The germline CDR1 and CDR2 sequences are MRHNA and SNTAGT. The V and J ends lost 5 bases and 3 bases, in that order; junction bases with no gene match: 11. The CDR3 runs 17 residues. The CDR3 nucleotides are TGTGCCAGCAGTCACCCGGGACAGGGGGGAAGGGACACTGAAGCTTTCTTT. Protein: CASSHPGQGGRDTEAFF.